This section outlines one T cell receptor (beta chain) sequence together with its context. The antigen is not known. The data were taken from a study of CXCR3-negative and CXCR3-positive naive CD8 T cells. This CDR3 has 12 residues. Germline assignment: CDR1 MNHNY and CDR2 SVGAGI (reference sequence). Preparation of TRB cDNA libraries relied on 5' RACE carrying UMI labels. Each CDR3 protein gets one entry in TCRdb, which reprocessed the 5' RACE reads and gives no DNA. The listing contains under 45,000 distinct CDR3 sequences. The study's findings and limits: Naive cells that were CXCR3-negative or CXCR3-positive used TRBV-TRBJ genes alike, while memory cells diverged. Post-cryopreservation CXCR3 expression was partly diminished, and the bulk of assays employed fresh PBMCs. Both naive subsets showed comparably high diversity, and memory CD8+ cells showed much lower diversity.

This chain uses TRBV6-6 with TRBJ2-1. The origin of this receptor is a human donor in good health. Some clones in this sample may be carry-over from other donors' samples. Sequencing was performed on memory CD8+ T cells from blood. CDR3 residues: CASSYSMDEQFF.